This T cell receptor (beta chain) was sequenced in a study of vaccination and CD4 T cells after COVID-19. To note about this clonotype: Antigen specificity is unknown.

The CDR3 sequence is 15 residues long. Trimming pared 3 bases from V and 3 bases from J, leaving 13 bases between. Germline CDR1 and CDR2: SGHDN and FVKESK. Treatment noted: roughly 10-day PBMC culture with coronavirus spike peptide pools or control peptides (ViraFEST assay). At the Johns Hopkins FTIC core, DNA taken from cultured CD4+ T cells was sequenced by way of the Oncomine TCR Beta short-read assay. TCRdb re-analysed the PCR reads in MiXCR, keeping a single row per CDR3 protein. Of about 20,000 distinct CDR3 sequences in the sample, around 83% are singletons; the top ten hold 17%. The specimen comprised CD4+ T cells from blood, cultured in vitro, sampled after SARS-CoV-2 vaccination. This chain connects TRBV14 to TRBJ2-3; D tentatively fits TRBD1 or TRBD2 (5 bases each). This clonotype was sampled from a human donor who received a COVID-19 vaccine. The CDR3 DNA follows: TGTGCCAGCAGCCATTGGAAGGGGAGTACAGATACGCAGTATTTT. It translates to CASSHWKGSTDTQYF.